This T cell receptor (beta chain) was recorded in a study of identical twins. The study's findings and limits: Donors were not followed over many years; analysis was cross-sectional.

J lost 7 bases, V lost 0 bases, and 10 bases had no gene match. The CDR3 is made up of 17 amino acids. The germline gives CDR1 SGDLS, CDR2 YYNGEE. This clonotype was found a few times. The antigen is unknown. A universal primer site was created by template switching, with the cDNA bearing unique molecular identifiers. TCRdb re-called the 5' RACE reads through MiXCR, storing one row per CDR3 protein. The sample yields roughly 700,000 distinct CDR3 sequences, 8% to 9% seen once. In addition, the sample was reused for a study of yellow fever vaccine responses in identical twins.

The sample taken for sequencing was PBMCs. The receptor comes from a woman between 18 and 29 years old in good health. The J gene is TRBJ1-2, the V gene TRBV9; 12 positions match TRBD1. CDR3 sequence (DNA): TGTGCCAGCAGCGTAGTGGGACAGGGGGCCCCAGTCGTTGGCTACACCTTC. Translation: CASSVVGQGAPVVGYTF.